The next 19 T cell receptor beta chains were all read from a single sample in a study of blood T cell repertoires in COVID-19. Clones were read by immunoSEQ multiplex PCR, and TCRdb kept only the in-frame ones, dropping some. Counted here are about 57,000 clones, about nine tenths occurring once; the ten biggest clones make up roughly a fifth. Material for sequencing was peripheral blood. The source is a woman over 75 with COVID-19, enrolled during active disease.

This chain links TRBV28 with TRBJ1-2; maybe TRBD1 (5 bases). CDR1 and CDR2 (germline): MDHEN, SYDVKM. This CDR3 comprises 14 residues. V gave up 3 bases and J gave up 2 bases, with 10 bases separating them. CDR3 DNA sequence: TGTGCCAGCAGTTTGGAGGAGGGGAACTATGGCTACACCTTC. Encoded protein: CASSLEEGNYGYTF.

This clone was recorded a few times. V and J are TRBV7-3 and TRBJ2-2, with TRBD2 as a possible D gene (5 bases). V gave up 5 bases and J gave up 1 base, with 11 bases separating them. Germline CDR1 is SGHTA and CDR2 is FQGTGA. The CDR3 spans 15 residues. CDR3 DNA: TGTGCCAGCAGCCCCACCCGGGGGAACACCGGGGAGCTGTTTTTT. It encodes CASSPTRGNTGELFF.

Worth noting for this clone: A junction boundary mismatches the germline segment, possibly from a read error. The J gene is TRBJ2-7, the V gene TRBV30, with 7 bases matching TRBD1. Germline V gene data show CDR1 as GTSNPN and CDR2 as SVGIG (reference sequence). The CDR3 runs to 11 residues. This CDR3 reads CAWADRARTLF. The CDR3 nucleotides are TGTGCCTGGGCCGACAGGGCCCGAACGCTCTTC.

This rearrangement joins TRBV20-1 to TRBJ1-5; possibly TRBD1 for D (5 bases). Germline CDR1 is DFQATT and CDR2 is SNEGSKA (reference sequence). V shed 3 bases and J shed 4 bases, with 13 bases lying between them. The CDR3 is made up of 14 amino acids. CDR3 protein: CSASGGQGNQPQHF. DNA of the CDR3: TGCAGTGCTAGTGGTGGCCAGGGAAATCAGCCCCAGCATTTT.

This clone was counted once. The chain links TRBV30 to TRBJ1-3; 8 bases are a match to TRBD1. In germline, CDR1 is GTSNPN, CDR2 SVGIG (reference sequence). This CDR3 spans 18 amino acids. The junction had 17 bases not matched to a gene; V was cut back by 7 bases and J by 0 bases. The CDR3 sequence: CALGDRGPTLSSGNTIYF. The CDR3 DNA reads TGTGCCTTGGGTGACAGGGGCCCTACATTAAGCTCTGGAAACACCATATATTTT.

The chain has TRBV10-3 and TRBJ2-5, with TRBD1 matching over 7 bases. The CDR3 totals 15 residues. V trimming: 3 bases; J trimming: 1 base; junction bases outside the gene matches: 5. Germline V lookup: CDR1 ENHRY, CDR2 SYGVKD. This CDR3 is CAISDRDSFQETQYF. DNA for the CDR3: TGTGCCATCAGTGACCGGGACAGCTTCCAAGAGACCCAGTACTTC.

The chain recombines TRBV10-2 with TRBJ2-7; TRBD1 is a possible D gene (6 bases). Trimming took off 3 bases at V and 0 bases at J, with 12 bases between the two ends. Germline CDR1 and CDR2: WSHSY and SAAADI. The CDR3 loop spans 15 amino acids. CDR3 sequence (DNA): TGCGCCAGCAGTGACCGAGGGACAAGCTCCTACGAGCAGTACTTC. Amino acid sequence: CASSDRGTSSYEQYF.

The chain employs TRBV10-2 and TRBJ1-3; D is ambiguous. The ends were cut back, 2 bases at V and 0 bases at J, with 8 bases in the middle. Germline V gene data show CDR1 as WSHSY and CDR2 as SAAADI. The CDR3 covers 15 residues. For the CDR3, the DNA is TGCGCCAGCAGTGAGAGGAGGAACTCTGGAAACACCATATATTTT. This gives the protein CASSERRNSGNTIYF.

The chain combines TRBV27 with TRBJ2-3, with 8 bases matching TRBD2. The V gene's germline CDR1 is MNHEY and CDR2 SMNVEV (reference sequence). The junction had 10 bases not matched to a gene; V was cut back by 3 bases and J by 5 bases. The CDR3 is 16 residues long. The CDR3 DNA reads TGTGCCAGCAGTTTCTCAGCGGGGGCACCGATAGATACGCAGTATTTT. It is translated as CASSFSAGAPIDTQYF.

CDR3 protein: CASSPRQGNNSPLHF. The CDR3 region has the DNA TGTGCCAGCTCACCAAGACAGGGCAATAATTCACCCCTCCACTTT. The V and J genes are TRBV18 and TRBJ1-6, with 7 bases lining up with TRBD1. The CDR3 has 15 residues. The V gene's germline CDR1 is KGHSH and CDR2 LQKENI. Germline trimming cut 2 bases from V and 5 bases from J; bases unmatched to any gene: 3.

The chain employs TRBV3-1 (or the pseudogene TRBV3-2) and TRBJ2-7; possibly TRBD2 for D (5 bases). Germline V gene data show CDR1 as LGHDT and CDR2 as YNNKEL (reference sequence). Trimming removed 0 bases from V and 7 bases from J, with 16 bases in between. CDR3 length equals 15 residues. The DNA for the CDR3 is TGTGCCAGCAGCCAAGATGCCCTCGGCGGAGGAGAGCAGTACTTC. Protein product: CASSQDALGGGEQYF.

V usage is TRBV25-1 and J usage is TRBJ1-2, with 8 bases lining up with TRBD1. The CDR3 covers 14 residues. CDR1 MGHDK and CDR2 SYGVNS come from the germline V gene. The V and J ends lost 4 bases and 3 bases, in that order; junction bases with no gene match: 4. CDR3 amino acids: CASSGTGPHYGYTF. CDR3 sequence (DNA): TGTGCCAGCAGTGGGACAGGGCCGCACTATGGCTACACCTTC.

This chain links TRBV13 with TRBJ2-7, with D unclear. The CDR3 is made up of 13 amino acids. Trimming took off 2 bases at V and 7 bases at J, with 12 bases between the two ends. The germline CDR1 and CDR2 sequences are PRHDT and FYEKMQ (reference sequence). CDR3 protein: CASSLNFGREQYF. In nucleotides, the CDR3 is TGTGCCAGCAGCTTAAATTTCGGTCGAGAGCAGTACTTC.

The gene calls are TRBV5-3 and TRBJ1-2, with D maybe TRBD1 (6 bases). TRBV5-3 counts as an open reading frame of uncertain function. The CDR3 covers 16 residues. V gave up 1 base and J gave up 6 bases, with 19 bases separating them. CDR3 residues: CARSLRGITGSDGYTF. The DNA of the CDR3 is TGTGCCAGAAGCTTGAGGGGAATCACAGGGTCGGATGGCTACACCTTC.

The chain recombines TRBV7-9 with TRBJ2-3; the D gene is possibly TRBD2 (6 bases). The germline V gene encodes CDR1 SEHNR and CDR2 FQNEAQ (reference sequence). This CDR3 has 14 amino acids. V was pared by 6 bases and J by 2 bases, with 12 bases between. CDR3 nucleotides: TGTGCCAGCAGGTCGGGACTCCCCACAGATACGCAGTATTTT. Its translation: CASRSGLPTDTQYF.

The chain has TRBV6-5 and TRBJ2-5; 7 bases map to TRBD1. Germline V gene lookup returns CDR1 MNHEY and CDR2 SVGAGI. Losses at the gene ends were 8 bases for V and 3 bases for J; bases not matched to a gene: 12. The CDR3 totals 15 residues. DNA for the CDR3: TGTGCCAGCGAACGGTCCAGGGGGAATGAAGAGACCCAGTACTTC. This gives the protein CASERSRGNEETQYF.

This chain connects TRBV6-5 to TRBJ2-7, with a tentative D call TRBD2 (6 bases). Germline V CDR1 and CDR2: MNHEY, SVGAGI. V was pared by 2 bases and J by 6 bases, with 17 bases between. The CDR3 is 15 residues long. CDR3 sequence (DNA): TGTGCCAGCAGTTACCGGGGAAGCGGGTCGGTCGAGCAGTACTTC. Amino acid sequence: CASSYRGSGSVEQYF.

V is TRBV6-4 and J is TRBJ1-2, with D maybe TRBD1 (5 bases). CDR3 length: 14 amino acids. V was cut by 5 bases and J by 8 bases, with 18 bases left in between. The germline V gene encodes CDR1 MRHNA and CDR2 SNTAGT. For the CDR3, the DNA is TGTGCCAGCAGTCCCGACAGTGGGGTACGAGGCTACACCTTC. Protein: CASSPDSGVRGYTF.

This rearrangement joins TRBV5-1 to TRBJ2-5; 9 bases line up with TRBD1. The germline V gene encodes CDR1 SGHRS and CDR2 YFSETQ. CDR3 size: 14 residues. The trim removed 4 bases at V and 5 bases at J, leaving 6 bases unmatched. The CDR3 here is CASSPTGGVETQYF. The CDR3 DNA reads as TGCGCCAGCAGCCCCACAGGGGGCGTCGAGACCCAGTACTTC.